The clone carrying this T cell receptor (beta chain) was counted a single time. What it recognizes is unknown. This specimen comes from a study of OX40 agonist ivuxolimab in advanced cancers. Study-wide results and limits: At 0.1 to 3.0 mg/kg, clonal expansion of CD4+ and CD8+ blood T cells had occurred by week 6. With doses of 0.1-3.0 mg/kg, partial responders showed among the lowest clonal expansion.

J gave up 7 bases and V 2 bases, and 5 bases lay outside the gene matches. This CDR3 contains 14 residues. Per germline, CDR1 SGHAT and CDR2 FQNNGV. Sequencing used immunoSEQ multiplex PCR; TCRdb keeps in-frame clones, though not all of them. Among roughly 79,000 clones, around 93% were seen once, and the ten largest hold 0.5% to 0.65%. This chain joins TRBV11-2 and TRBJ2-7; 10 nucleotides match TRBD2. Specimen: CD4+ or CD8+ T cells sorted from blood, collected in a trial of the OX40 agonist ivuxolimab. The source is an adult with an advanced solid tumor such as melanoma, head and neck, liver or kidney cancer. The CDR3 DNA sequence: TGTGCCAGCAGCTTATTACTAGCGGGATATGAGCAGTACTTC. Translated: CASSLLLAGYEQYF.